The T cell receptor beta chain under discussion was sequenced for a study of PD-L1 blockade in urothelial cancer. As for the study in general: Study patients had been treated with 0 to 3 previous chemotherapy regimens. Blood was subjected to analysis at 3 weeks (second dose) and 6 weeks following treatment start.

PCRs were each spiked with synthetic TCR analog templates. Generated by immunoSEQ multiplex PCR, the TCRdb table keeps only in-frame clones and is missing some. The table lists around 100,000 clones, over 75% of them singletons, with roughly 2% in the top ten. Noted time point: pretreatment peripheral blood. Patients' cancers were locally advanced or metastatic urothelial carcinomas. V was cut by 1 base and J by 10 bases, with 11 bases left in between. Germline V gene sequence: CDR1 SGHNT, CDR2 YENEEA. This CDR3 has 13 amino acids. This rearrangement joins TRBV11-3 to TRBJ1-3; no firm D call. This receptor was obtained from a man between 60 and 70 years old with urothelial cancer. The sample consisted of PBMCs, taken around atezolizumab (anti-PD-L1) treatment. CDR3 DNA sequence: TGTGCCAGCAGCTTAGGCGGAGAGAGGACCATATATTTT. It is translated as CASSLGGERTIYF.